The source of this T cell receptor (beta chain) is a study of T cell responses to AZD1222 COVID-19 vaccine. General study results and limits: Increased Spike-specific TCR breadth and depth were observed after two AZD1222 doses. CD4 TCRs associated with vaccination spanned spike, dominating at 160-218 and 743-854.

This CDR3 is built from 17 residues. Between the trimmed V and J ends, which lost 6 bases and 0 bases, there was a span of 18 bases. Germline assignment: CDR1 MNHNS and CDR2 SASEGT. Note on this clone: Antigen specificity is unknown.

Profiling relied on immunoSEQ multiplex PCR, and the TCRdb table lists in-frame clones only, not all of them. The data contain some 130,000 clones, roughly nine tenths of them singletons. The sequences come from peripheral blood, collected on day 0 of AZD1222 vaccination. This clonotype was obtained from an adult in good health. The V gene is TRBV6-1, the J gene TRBJ1-3; a possible D gene is TRBD1 (5 bases). In DNA, the CDR3 is TGTGCCAGCAGCGAACGCCTCCCGGGGGGCTCTGGAAACACCATATATTTT. This gives the protein CASSERLPGGSGNTIYF.